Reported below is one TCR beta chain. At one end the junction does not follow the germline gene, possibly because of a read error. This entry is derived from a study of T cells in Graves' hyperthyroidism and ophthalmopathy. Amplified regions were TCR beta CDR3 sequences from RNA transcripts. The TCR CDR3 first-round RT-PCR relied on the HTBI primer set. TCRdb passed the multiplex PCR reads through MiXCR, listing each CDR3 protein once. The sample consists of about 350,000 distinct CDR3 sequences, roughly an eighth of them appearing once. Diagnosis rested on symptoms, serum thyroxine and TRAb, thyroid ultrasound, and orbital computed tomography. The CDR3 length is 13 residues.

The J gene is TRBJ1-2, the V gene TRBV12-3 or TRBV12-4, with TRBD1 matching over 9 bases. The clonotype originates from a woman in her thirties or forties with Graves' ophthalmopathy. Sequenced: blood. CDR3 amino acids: CASSRDRGYDYTF. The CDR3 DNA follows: TGTGCCAGCAGCCGAGACAGGGGGTATGACTACACCTTC.